This TCR beta chain was documented in a study of T cells in Graves' hyperthyroidism and ophthalmopathy. This CDR3 region has 13 residues. Germline V gives CDR1 SNHLY, CDR2 FYNNEI. The V and J ends lost 7 bases and 7 bases, in that order; junction bases with no gene match: 8. As for this clonotype: Its antigen is not known.

Findings and limits, study-wide: Ophthalmopathy could be told apart from stable hyperthyroidism with a 13 V-J model.

Patients aged 18 to 65 with hyperthyroidism were newly diagnosed, with duration under 2 months. The study left out patients who had uncontrolled infection, other autoimmune disease, pregnancy or lactation. Amplification yielded TCR beta CDR3 regions, with RNA transcripts as the source. HTBI primers were employed in a first-round RT-PCR of the TCR CDR3. TCRdb reanalysed the multiplex PCR reads using MiXCR and keeps one entry per CDR3 protein. The table has about 580,000 distinct CDR3 sequences, roughly 46% seen once; the top ten hold more than 7%. The sequenced sample was peripheral blood or thyroid tissue (not recorded which). J is TRBJ2-5 and V is TRBV2, with 8 bases fitting TRBD2. This clonotype was sampled from a woman younger than 30 with Graves' hyperthyroidism. The CDR3 is CASTSGGSGTQYF. The CDR3 DNA is TGTGCCAGCACCTCGGGAGGGAGTGGGACCCAGTACTTC.